A single sample gave rise to the 11 T cell receptor beta chains below, sequenced in a study of human T cells and chemical hapten exposure. This sample's time point: patch test 2, 6 weeks after DPC sensitization. Documented treatment: therapeutic diphenylcyclopropenone sensitization with weekly scalp DPC. TCRdb passed the RACE reads through MiXCR, listing each CDR3 protein once. The top ten hold 2.2% of the sample, which has tens of thousands of distinct CDR3 sequences, approximately 10% seen once. Specimen: whole blood, collected in connection with sensitization to the hapten diphenylcyclopropenone (DPC). These receptors were obtained from a man aged 40-55 years with alopecia areata. Some clones in this sample may be carry-over from other donors' samples.

This clonotype was counted ten times or more. This rearrangement joins TRBV3-1 to TRBJ2-7; TRBD1 aligns across 12 bases. Germline V gene sequence: CDR1 LGHDT, CDR2 YNNKEL (reference sequence). This CDR3 contains 16 residues. V gave up 4 bases and J gave up 7 bases; unmatched junction bases: 11. This CDR3 reads CASSPVPGQGAGEQYF. In DNA, the CDR3 is TGTGCCAGCAGCCCCGTCCCGGGACAGGGGGCGGGGGAGCAGTACTTC.

As regards this clonotype: At one end, the junction sequence differs from germline, possibly due to a read error. The chain carries TRBV20-1 and TRBJ2-2; 7 nucleotides line up with TRBD1. CDR3 size: 14 residues. The germline V gene encodes CDR1 DFQATT and CDR2 SNEGSKA (reference sequence). The CDR3 loop reads CSASGTANTEELFF. CDR3 sequence (DNA): TGCAGTGCGTCCGGGACAGCGAACACCGAGGAGCTGTTTTTT.

The chain links TRBV7-2 to TRBJ1-2; D ambiguous. CDR3 length: 14 residues. V was trimmed by 4 bases and J by 0 bases, leaving 9 bases between them. Per germline, CDR1 SGHTA and CDR2 FQGNSA. CDR3 protein: CASSSRMSNYGYTF. The CDR3 nucleotides read TGTGCCAGCAGCTCCAGGATGTCTAACTATGGCTACACCTTC.

This clonotype showed up many times. J is TRBJ2-5 and V is TRBV6-5, with D possibly TRBD1 on 6 matching bases. The V gene's germline CDR1 is MNHEY and CDR2 SVGAGI. V was trimmed by 5 bases and J by 4 bases, leaving 14 bases between them. CDR3 length equals 14 residues. CDR3 sequence: CASSPQGNGETQYF. For the CDR3, the DNA is TGTGCCAGCAGTCCTCAGGGGAACGGAGAGACCCAGTACTTC.

This clonotype was observed a handful of times. For the CDR3, the DNA is TGTGCCAGCAGTCGCCCCGTGGATACGCAGTATTTT. It is translated as CASSRPVDTQYF. The V and J genes are TRBV6-6 and TRBJ2-3; D ambiguous. Germline lookup yields CDR1 MNHNY and CDR2 SVGAGI (reference sequence). This CDR3 contains 12 residues. V lost 5 bases to trimming and J lost 6 bases, with 9 bases between them.

The table lists this clonotype with a few counts. The chain joins TRBV7-2 to TRBJ2-3, with D possibly being TRBD2 (6 bases). From germline, CDR1 is SGHTA and CDR2 FQGNSA. V lost 4 bases and J 5 bases, leaving 16 bases between the germline ends. This CDR3 is 15 amino acids long. CDR3 DNA: TGTGCCAGCAGCTGGGGTGGGGGAGGTGGAGATACGCAGTATTTT. Encoded protein: CASSWGGGGGDTQYF.

CDR3 in amino acids: CSVESGSADTQYF. Written as DNA, the CDR3 is TGCAGCGTTGAATCCGGGAGTGCAGATACGCAGTATTTT. The rearrangement uses TRBV29-1 and TRBJ2-3, with D possibly TRBD2 on 6 matching bases. This CDR3 has 13 amino acids. Germline loops: CDR1 SQVTM, CDR2 ANQGSEA. V lost 2 bases to trimming and J lost 4 bases, with 10 bases between them.

There are many counts of this clonotype. V and J are TRBV7-2 and TRBJ1-5, with D hard to call. This CDR3 comprises 13 residues. The V end was cut by 4 bases, the J end by 2 bases, with 6 bases between. Germline V gives CDR1 SGHTA, CDR2 FQGNSA. CDR3 amino acids: CASSSRGNQPQHF. The CDR3 bases are TGTGCCAGCAGCTCTCGGGGCAATCAGCCCCAGCATTTT.

This rearrangement joins TRBV20-1 to TRBJ1-3; possibly TRBD1 for D (5 bases). There are 16 residues in the CDR3. With 1 base removed from V and 0 bases from J, the gap between germline ends came to 13 bases. Germline CDR1 reads DFQATT; CDR2 reads SNEGSKA (reference sequence). CDR3 DNA sequence: TGCAGTGCTAGAGTATTACAGGAGAGCTCTGGAAACACCATATATTTT. Translating gives CSARVLQESSGNTIYF.

This clonotype was seen a few times. The chain has TRBV20-1 and TRBJ2-3, with 7 bases that match TRBD1. V lost 1 base and J lost 3; bases outside the gene matches: 7. The length of the CDR3 is 15 residues. From germline, CDR1 is DFQATT and CDR2 SNEGSKA (reference sequence). The DNA of the CDR3 is TGCAGTGCTAGAGGGCAAGGGACAGCGACAGATACGCAGTATTTT. Its protein product is CSARGQGTATDTQYF.

This clonotype appeared a few times. The V call is TRBV6-5, the J call TRBJ2-3; maybe TRBD2 (6 bases). The CDR3 loop spans 11 amino acids. Germline CDR1 and CDR2: MNHEY and SVGAGI. V was shortened by 6 bases and J by 11 bases, with 12 bases between the two germline ends. The CDR3 loop is CASSQLARQYF. The CDR3 region has the DNA TGTGCCAGCAGCCAACTAGCCAGGCAGTATTTT.